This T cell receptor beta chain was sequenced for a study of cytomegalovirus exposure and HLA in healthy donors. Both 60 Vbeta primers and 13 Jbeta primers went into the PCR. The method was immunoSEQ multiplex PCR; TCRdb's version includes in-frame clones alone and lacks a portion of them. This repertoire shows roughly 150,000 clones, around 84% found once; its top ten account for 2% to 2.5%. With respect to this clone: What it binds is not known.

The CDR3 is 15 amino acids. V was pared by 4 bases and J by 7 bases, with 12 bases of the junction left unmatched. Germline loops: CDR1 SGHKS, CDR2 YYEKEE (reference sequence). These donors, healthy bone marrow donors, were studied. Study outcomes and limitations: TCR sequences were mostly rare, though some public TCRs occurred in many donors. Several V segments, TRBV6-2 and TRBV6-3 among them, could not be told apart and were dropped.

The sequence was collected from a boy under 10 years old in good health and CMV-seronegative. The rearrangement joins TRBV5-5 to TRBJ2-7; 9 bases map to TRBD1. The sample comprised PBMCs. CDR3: CASSRGTGNTREQYF. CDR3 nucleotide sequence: TGTGCCAGCAGCAGAGGGACAGGGAATACGAGGGAGCAGTACTTC.